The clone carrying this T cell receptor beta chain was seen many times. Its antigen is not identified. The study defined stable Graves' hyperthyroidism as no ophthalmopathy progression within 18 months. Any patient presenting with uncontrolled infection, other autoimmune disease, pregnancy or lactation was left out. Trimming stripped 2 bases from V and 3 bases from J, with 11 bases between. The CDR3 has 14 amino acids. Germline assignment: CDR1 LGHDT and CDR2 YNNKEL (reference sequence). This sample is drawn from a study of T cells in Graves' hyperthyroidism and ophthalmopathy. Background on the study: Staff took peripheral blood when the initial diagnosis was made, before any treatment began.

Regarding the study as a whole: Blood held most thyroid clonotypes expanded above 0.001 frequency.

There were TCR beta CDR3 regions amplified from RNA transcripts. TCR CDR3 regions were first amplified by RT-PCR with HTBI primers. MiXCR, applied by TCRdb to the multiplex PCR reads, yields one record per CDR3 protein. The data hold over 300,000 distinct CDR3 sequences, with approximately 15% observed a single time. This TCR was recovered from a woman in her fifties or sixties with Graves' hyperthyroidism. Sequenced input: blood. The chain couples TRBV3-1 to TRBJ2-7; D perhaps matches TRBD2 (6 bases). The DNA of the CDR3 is TGTGCCAGCAGCCAATGGACTAATGACTACGAGCAGTACTTC. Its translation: CASSQWTNDYEQYF.